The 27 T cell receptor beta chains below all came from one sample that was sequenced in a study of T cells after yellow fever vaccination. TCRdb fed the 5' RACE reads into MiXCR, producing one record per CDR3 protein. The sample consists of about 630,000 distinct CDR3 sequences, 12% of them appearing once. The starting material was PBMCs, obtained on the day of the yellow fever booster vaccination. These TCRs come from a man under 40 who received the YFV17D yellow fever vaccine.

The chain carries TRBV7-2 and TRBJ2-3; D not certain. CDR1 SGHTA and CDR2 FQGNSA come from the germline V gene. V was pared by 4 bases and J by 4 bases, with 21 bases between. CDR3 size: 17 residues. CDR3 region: CASSSPHPKTIPDTQYF. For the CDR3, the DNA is TGTGCCAGCAGCTCGCCGCACCCCAAGACGATCCCAGATACGCAGTATTTT.

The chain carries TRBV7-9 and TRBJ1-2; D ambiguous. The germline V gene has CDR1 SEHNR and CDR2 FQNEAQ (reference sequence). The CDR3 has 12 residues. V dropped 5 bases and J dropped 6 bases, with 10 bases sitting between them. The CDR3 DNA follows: TGTGCCAGCAGCGTCAGTGGGGATGGCTACACCTTC. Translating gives CASSVSGDGYTF.

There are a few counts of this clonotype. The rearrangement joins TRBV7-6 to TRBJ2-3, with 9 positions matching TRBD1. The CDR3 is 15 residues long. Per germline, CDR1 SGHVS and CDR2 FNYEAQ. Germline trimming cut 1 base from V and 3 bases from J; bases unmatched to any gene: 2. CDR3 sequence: CASSLDRGRTDTQYF. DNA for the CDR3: TGTGCCAGCAGCTTAGACAGGGGGCGGACAGATACGCAGTATTTT.

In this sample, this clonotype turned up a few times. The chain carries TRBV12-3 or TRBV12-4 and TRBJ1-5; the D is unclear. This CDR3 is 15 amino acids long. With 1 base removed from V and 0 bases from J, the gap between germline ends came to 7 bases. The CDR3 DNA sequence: TGTGCCAGCAGTTTAGGGCTTGGTAGCAATCAGCCCCAGCATTTT. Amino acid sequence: CASSLGLGSNQPQHF.

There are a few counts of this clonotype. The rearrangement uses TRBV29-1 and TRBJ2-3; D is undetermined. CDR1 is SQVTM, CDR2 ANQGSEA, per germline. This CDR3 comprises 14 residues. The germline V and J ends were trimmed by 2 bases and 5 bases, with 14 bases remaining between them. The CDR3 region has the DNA TGCAGCGTTGAAAGCCCGGGCAGTCGAGATACGCAGTATTTT. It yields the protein CSVESPGSRDTQYF.

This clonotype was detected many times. The CDR3 loop reads CASSIGLEDYNEQFF. The DNA of the CDR3 is TGTGCCAGCAGCATAGGACTAGAGGATTACAATGAGCAGTTCTTC. V usage is TRBV5-6 and J usage is TRBJ2-1; TRBD2 matches at 7 bases. Trimming removed 4 bases from V and 4 bases from J; junction bases left unmatched: 8. Germline CDR1 and CDR2: SGHDT and YYEEEE. CDR3 length: 15 residues.

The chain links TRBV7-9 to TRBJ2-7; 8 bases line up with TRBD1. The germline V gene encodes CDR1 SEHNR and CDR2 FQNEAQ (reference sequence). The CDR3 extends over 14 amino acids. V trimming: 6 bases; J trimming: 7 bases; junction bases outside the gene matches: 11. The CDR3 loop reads CASSRDRQKYEQYF. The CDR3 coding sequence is TGTGCCAGCAGTCGGGACAGGCAAAAGTATGAGCAGTACTTC.

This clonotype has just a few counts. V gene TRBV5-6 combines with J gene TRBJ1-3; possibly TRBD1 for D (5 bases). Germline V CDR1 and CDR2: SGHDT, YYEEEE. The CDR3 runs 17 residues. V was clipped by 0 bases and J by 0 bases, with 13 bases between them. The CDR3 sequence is CASSLAAWDRSGNTIYF. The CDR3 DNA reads TGTGCCAGCAGCTTGGCCGCGTGGGACCGCTCTGGAAACACCATATATTTT.

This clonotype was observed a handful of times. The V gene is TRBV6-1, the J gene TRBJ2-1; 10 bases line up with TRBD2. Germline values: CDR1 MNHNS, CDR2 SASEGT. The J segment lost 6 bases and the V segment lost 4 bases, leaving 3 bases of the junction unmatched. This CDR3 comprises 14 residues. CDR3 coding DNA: TGTGCCAGCAGTGCTAGCGGGAGCGGCAATGAGCAGTTCTTC. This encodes CASSASGSGNEQFF.

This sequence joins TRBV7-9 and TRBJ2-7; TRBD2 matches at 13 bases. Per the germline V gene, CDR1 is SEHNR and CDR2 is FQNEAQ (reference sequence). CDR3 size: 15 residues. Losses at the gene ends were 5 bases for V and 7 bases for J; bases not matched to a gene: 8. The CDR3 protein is CASSPGTSGMGEQYF. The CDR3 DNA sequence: TGTGCCAGCAGCCCAGGGACTAGCGGGATGGGGGAGCAGTACTTC. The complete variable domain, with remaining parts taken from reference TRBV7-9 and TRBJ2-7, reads DTGVSQNPRHKITKRGQNVTFRCDPISEHNRLYWYRQTLGQGPEFLTYFQNEAQLEKSRLLSDRFSAERPKGSFSTLEIQRTEQGDSAMYLCASSPGTSGMGEQYFGPGTRLTVT.

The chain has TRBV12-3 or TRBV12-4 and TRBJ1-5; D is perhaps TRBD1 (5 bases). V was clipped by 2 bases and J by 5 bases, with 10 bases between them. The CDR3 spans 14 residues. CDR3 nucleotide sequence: TGTGCCAGCAGTTTATATAGGGGTGATCAGCCCCAGCATTTT. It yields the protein CASSLYRGDQPQHF.

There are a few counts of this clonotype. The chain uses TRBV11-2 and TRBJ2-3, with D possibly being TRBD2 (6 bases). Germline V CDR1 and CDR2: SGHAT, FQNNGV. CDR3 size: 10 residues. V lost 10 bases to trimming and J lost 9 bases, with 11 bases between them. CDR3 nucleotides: TGTGCCATCCGGGCGGGGACGCAGTATTTT. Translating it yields CAIRAGTQYF.

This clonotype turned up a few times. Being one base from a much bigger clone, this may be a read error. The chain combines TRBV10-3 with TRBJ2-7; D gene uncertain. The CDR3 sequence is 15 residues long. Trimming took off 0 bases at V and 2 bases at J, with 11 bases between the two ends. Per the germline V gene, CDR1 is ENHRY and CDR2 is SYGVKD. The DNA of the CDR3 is TGTGCCATCAGTGAGTCTCAGCGACACCCCTACGAGCAGTACTTC. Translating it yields CAISESQRHPYEQYF.

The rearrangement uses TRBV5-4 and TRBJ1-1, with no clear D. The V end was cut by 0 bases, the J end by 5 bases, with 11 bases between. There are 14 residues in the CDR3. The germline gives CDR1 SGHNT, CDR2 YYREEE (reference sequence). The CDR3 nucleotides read TGTGCCAGCAGCTTGGGGCAAGAGAAAACTGAAGCTTTCTTT. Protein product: CASSLGQEKTEAFF.

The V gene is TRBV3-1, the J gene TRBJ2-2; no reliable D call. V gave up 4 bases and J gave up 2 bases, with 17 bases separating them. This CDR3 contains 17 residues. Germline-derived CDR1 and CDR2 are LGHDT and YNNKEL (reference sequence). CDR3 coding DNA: TGTGCCAGCAGCCCGACCTACTTCCCCTACAACACCGGGGAGCTGTTTTTT. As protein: CASSPTYFPYNTGELFF.

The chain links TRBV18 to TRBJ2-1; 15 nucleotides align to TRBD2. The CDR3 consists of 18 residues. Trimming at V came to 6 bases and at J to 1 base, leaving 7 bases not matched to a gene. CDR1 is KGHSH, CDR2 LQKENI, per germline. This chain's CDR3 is CASSPPGLAGGSYNEQFF. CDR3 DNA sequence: TGTGCCAGCTCTCCTCCGGGACTAGCGGGGGGTTCCTACAATGAGCAGTTCTTC.

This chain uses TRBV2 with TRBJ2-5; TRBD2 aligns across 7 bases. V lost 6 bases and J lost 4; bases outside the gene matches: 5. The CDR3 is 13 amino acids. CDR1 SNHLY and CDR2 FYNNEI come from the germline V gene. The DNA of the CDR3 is TGTGCCAGCAGAGGCGGGAGCGGAGAGACCCAGTACTTC. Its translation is CASRGGSGETQYF.

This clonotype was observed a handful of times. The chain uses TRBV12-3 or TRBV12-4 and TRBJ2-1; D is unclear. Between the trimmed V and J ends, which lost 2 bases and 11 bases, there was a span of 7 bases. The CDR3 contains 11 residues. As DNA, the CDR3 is TGTGCCAGCAGTTTAAGCGCTAAGCAGTTCTTC. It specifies CASSLSAKQFF.

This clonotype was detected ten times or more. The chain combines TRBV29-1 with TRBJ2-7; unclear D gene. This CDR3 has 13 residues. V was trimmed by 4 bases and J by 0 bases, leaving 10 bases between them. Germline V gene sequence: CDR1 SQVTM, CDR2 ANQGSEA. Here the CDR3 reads CSVATGFSYEQYF. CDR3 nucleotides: TGCAGCGTTGCGACCGGCTTCTCCTACGAGCAGTACTTC.

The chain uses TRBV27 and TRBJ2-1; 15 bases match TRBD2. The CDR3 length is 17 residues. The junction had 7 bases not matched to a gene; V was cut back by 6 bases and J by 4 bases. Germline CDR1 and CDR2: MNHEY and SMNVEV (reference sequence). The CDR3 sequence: CASSGWTSGRGYNEQFF. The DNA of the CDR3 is TGTGCCAGCAGCGGGTGGACTAGCGGGAGGGGATACAATGAGCAGTTCTTC.

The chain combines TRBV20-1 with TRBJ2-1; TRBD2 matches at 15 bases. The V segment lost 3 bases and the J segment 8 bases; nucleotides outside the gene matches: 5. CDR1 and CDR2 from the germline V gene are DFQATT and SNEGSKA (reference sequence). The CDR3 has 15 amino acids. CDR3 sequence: CSARGLAGGGHEQFF. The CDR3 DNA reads TGCAGTGCTAGGGGACTAGCGGGAGGTGGCCATGAGCAGTTCTTC.

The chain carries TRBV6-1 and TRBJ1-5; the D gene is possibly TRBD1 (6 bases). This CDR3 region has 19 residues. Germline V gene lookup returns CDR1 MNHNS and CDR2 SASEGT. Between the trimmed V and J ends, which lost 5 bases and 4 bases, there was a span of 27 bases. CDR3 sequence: CASSPIRGRGKQRNQPQHF. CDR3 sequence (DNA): TGTGCCAGCAGTCCCATCCGAGGCAGGGGCAAGCAGAGGAATCAGCCCCAGCATTTT.

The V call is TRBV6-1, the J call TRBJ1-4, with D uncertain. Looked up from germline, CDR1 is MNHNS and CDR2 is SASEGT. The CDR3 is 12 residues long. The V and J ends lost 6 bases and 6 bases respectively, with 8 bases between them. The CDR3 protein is CASRPAYEKLFF. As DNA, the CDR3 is TGTGCCAGCAGGCCGGCCTATGAAAAACTGTTTTTT.

The CDR3 protein is CSARPLAGVTQYF. In DNA form, the CDR3 reads TGCAGTGCTAGACCACTAGCGGGAGTGACCCAGTACTTC. The chain employs TRBV20-1 and TRBJ2-5; 11 bases align to TRBD2. Germline V gives CDR1 DFQATT, CDR2 SNEGSKA (reference sequence). This CDR3 contains 13 residues. With 2 bases clipped from V and 7 bases from J, the junction kept 3 bases outside the gene matches.

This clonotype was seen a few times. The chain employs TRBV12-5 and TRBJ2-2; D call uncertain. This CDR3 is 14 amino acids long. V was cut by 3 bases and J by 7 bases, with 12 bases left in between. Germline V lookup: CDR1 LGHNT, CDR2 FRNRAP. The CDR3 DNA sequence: TGTGCTAGTGGTTTTGGTGTGATAGGCGGGGAGCTGTTTTTT. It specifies CASGFGVIGGELFF.

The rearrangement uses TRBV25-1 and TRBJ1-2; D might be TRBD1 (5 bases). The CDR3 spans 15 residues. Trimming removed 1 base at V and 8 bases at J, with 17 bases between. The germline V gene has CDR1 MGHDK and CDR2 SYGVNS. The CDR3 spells CASSEFGREAEGYTF. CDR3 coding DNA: TGTGCCAGCAGTGAATTCGGCAGGGAGGCAGAAGGCTACACCTTC.

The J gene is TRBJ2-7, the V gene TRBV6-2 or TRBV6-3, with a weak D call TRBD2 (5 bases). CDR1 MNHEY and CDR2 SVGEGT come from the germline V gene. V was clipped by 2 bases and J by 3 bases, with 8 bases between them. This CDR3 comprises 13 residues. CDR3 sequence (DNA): TGTGCCAGCAGTTACGGGAGCTACTACGAGCAGTACTTC. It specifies CASSYGSYYEQYF.